A selection of T cell receptor beta chains follows, all from one sample in a study of vaccination and CD4 T cells after COVID-19. These TCRs' antigens remain unknown. One entry per CDR3 protein results from TCRdb running MiXCR on the PCR reads. Among roughly 17,000 distinct CDR3 sequences listed, roughly three fifths were seen once. Material: CD4+ T cells from blood, cultured in vitro. The receptors come from a human donor who had recovered from COVID-19. CDR3s include the opening cysteine and the closing phenylalanine or tryptophan. The order of the fields is CDR3 protein, CDR3 DNA, V gene, D gene, clone size, J gene. D genes are given only for firm matches. Not every row has a clone size; where given, it reads once, few, many or a size class.

CASSLQGSYGYTF | TGTGCCAGCAGTTTGCAGGGTAGCTATGGCTACACCTTC | TRBV6-5 | - | - | TRBJ1-2
CASKYGQAGVVGYTF | TGTGCCAGCAAATATGGACAGGCGGGCGTTGTTGGCTACACCTTC | TRBV6-1 | TRBD1 | - | TRBJ1-2
CASSQSGPNTGELFF | TGCGCCAGCAGCCAGTCTGGTCCGAACACCGGGGAGCTGTTTTTT | TRBV4-3 | - | - | TRBJ2-2
CASRIEGGSPLHF | TGTGCCAGCAGGATTGAGGGTGGCTCACCCCTCCACTTT | TRBV7-2 | - | - | TRBJ1-6
CASRAGGRANYGYTF | TGTGCCAGCAGGGCAGGTGGGAGGGCTAACTATGGCTACACCTTC | TRBV2 | - | - | TRBJ1-2
CASSTRGNTEAFF | TGTGCCAGTTCGACCCGGGGGAACACTGAAGCTTTCTTT | TRBV19 | - | - | TRBJ1-1
CASSLEIDRAGTEAFF | TGTGCCAGCAGCTTGGAAATCGACAGGGCGGGTACTGAAGCTTTCTTT | TRBV5-3 | TRBD1 | - | TRBJ1-1
CASSEGQGYSNEQFF | TGTGCCAGCAGCGAAGGACAGGGATATAGCAATGAGCAGTTCTTC | TRBV7-3 | TRBD1 | - | TRBJ2-1
CASSLGQLETQYF | TGCGCCAGCAGCTTGGGACAACTGGAGACCCAGTACTTC | TRBV5-1 | - | - | TRBJ2-5
CASSSSGGIGTEAFF | TGTGCCAGCAGCTCTTCAGGGGGAATAGGGACTGAAGCTTTCTTT | TRBV5-6 | TRBD1 | - | TRBJ1-1
CATSSRLGPAGELFF | TGTGCCACCAGCTCGCGTCTAGGGCCGGCCGGGGAGCTGTTTTTT | TRBV15 | - | - | TRBJ2-2
CASTRGGLMNTEAFF | TGCGCCAGCACCCGGGGGGGGCTCATGAACACTGAAGCTTTCTTT | TRBV4-1 | - | - | TRBJ1-1
CATSDPGLARGETQYF | TGTGCCACCAGTGACCCGGGACTAGCGAGGGGAGAGACCCAGTACTTC | TRBV24-1 | TRBD2 | - | TRBJ2-5
CASSPWERTDTQYF | TGCGCCAGCAGCCCCTGGGAAAGGACAGATACGCAGTATTTT | TRBV7-9 | - | - | TRBJ2-3
CASSEDRDQPQHF | TGTGCCAGCAGTGAAGACAGGGATCAGCCCCAGCATTTT | TRBV2 | - | - | TRBJ1-5
CASSLQDKVQYF | TGTGCCAGCAGCTTACAGGACAAAGTACAGTATTTT | TRBV11-3 | - | - | TRBJ2-3
CATSRGLAGRAEKLFF | TGTGCCACCAGCAGAGGTCTTGCGGGGCGTGCTGAAAAACTGTTTTTT | TRBV15 | - | - | TRBJ1-4
CSARSAGNTDTQYF | TGCAGTGCCCGCTCAGCGGGTAATACAGATACGCAGTATTTT | TRBV20-1 | - | - | TRBJ2-3
CASSLGPVGGRAAEQYF | TGTGCCAGCAGCTTAGGGCCGGTGGGCGGGAGGGCCGCCGAGCAGTACTTC | TRBV7-6 | TRBD2 | - | TRBJ2-7
CSAHIGLPNNFYGYTF | TGCAGTGCCCACATCGGACTACCAAATAACTTCTATGGCTACACCTTC | TRBV20-1 | - | few | TRBJ1-2
CASTQPQGELFF | TGTGCCAGCACCCAACCCCAAGGGGAGCTGTTTTTT | TRBV6-1 | - | - | TRBJ2-2
CSASTIGGGARENIQYF | TGCAGTGCTAGTACGATTGGCGGGGGGGCCCGGGAAAACATTCAGTACTTC | TRBV20-1 | TRBD2 | once | TRBJ2-4
CASSLNARQGGQPQHF | TGTGCCAGCAGCCTCAATGCTAGACAGGGCGGTCAGCCCCAGCATTTT | TRBV6-1 | TRBD1 | - | TRBJ1-5